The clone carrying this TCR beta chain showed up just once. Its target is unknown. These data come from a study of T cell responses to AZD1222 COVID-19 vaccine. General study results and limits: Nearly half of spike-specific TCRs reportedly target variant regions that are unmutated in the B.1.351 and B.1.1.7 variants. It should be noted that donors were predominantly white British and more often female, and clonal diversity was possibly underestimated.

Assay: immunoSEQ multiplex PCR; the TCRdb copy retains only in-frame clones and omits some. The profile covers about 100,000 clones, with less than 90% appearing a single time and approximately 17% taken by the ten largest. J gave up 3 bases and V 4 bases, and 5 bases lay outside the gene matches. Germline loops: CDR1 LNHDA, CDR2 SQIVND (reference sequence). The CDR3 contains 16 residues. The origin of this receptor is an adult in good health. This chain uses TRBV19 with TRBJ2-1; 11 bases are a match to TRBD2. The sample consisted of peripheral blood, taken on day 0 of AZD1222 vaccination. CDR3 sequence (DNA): TGTGCCAGTAGTACCAAGACTAGCGGGATCTACAATGAGCAGTTCTTC. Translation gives CASSTKTSGIYNEQFF.